Each of the 19 T cell receptor beta chains below was sequenced from the same sample in a study of blood T cell repertoires in COVID-19. Method: immunoSEQ multiplex PCR; TCRdb's copy keeps in-frame clones and lacks some. The sample lists about 59,000 clones; less than 85% were seen once. The sequenced sample consisted of peripheral blood. The origin of the receptors is a woman aged 70-85 years with acute or convalescent COVID-19.

The rearrangement links TRBV28 to TRBJ1-1; possible D gene TRBD1, 5 bases. This CDR3 is built from 16 residues. From germline, CDR1 is MDHEN and CDR2 SYDVKM. Trimming shortened V by 7 bases and J by 2 bases, and 20 bases separated the two germline ends. The CDR3 DNA reads as TGTGCCAGCACCCAACGCCAGGGTATCCTCAACACTGAAGCTTTCTTT. Its protein is CASTQRQGILNTEAFF. Together with reference TRBV28 and TRBJ1-1, the CDR3 gives the full variable domain: DVKVTQSSRYLVKRTGEKVFLECVQDMDHENMFWYRQDPGLGLRLIYFSYDVKMKEKGDIPEGYSVSREKKERFSLILESASTNQTSMYLCASTQRQGILNTEAFFGQGTRLTVV.

V usage is TRBV7-2 and J usage is TRBJ1-3, with 8 bases identical to TRBD1. Germline trimming cut 5 bases from V and 4 bases from J; bases unmatched to any gene: 16. CDR1 is SGHTA, CDR2 FQGNSA, per germline. The CDR3 has 18 residues. In DNA form, the CDR3 reads TGTGCCAGCAGCGTGGCAATGGCAGGGGGCGCCCGAGGAAACACCATATATTTT. It specifies CASSVAMAGGARGNTIYF.

This clone was counted only a few times. The chain uses TRBV13 and TRBJ2-1, with 10 positions matching TRBD2. The CDR3 spans 16 residues. Per germline, CDR1 PRHDT and CDR2 FYEKMQ (reference sequence). The V segment lost 5 bases and the J segment 10 bases; nucleotides outside the gene matches: 14. For the CDR3, the DNA is TGTGCCAGCAGCCCCCGGGGAGCGGGGGGGCCGGGCGAGCAGTTCTTC. Its protein is CASSPRGAGGPGEQFF.

The chain combines TRBV5-1 with TRBJ1-4; D possibly corresponds to TRBD1 (6 bases). The CDR3 spans 17 residues. V lost 0 bases, J lost 0 bases, and 12 bases lay in between. Germline loops: CDR1 SGHRS, CDR2 YFSETQ. The CDR3 DNA sequence: TGCGCCAGCAGCTTGGCCAGGGGCCCCTCAACTAATGAAAAACTGTTTTTT. Amino acids: CASSLARGPSTNEKLFF.

V gene TRBV6-5 combines with J gene TRBJ1-2, with D possibly TRBD1 on 6 matching bases. The germline CDR1 and CDR2 sequences are MNHEY and SVGAGI. V was trimmed by 4 bases and J by 5 bases, leaving 17 bases between them. The length of the CDR3 is 15 residues. The CDR3 loop reads CASSSTGPTSYGYTF. In DNA, the CDR3 is TGTGCCAGCAGTTCTACAGGGCCTACATCGTATGGCTACACCTTC.

The chain is built from TRBV3-1 (or the pseudogene TRBV3-2) and TRBJ2-6; D may be TRBD2 (6 bases). CDR1 LGHDT and CDR2 YNNKEL come from the germline V gene (reference sequence). The CDR3 spans 17 residues. Deletions cut 6 bases from V and 4 bases from J, with 19 bases between. The CDR3 spells CASSRARRDRGANVLTF. CDR3 nucleotides: TGTGCCAGCAGTCGGGCCCGGCGGGACCGGGGGGCCAACGTCCTGACTTTC.

This chain joins TRBV4-1 and TRBJ2-1, with 12 bases lining up with TRBD2. V was pared by 4 bases and J by 4 bases, with 8 bases of the junction left unmatched. Looked up from germline, CDR1 is MGHRA and CDR2 is YSYEKL. CDR3 length equals 17 residues. The CDR3 DNA follows: TGCGCCAGCAGCCCCCGCATACTAGCGGGGGGTTACAATGAGCAGTTCTTC. This gives the protein CASSPRILAGGYNEQFF.

In this sample, this clone turned up a few times. Other DNA sequences in this sample translate to the same CDR3. The chain joins TRBV15 to TRBJ1-4; the D gene is possibly TRBD1 (5 bases). The germline V gene encodes CDR1 LNHNV and CDR2 YYDKDF (reference sequence). V lost 0 bases to trimming and J lost 5 bases, with 10 bases between them. The CDR3 spans 15 residues. The CDR3 DNA reads as TGTGCCACCAGCAGAGATAAAGGGGCAAATGAAAAACTGTTTTTT. Translation gives CATSRDKGANEKLFF.

The sample holds a few counts of this clone. J is TRBJ2-2 and V is TRBV6-1; D uncertain. The CDR3 has 13 amino acids. Trimming removed 3 bases at V and 1 base at J, with 3 bases between. Germline CDR1 MNHNS, CDR2 SASEGT. This CDR3 is CASSDKNTGELFF. In nucleotides, the CDR3 is TGTGCCAGCAGTGACAAGAACACCGGGGAGCTGTTTTTT.

The chain couples TRBV12-3 or TRBV12-4 to TRBJ2-1, with D possibly TRBD1 on 6 matching bases. The V and J ends lost 7 bases and 7 bases respectively, with 14 bases between them. This CDR3 contains 13 residues. The CDR3 bases are TGTGCCAGCAAGAGGGGGAGATTGAATGAGCAGTTCTTC. Its translation is CASKRGRLNEQFF.

This chain connects TRBV9 to TRBJ1-5; D perhaps matches TRBD1 (6 bases). The CDR3 is 14 residues long. V was clipped by 1 base and J by 6 bases, with 11 bases between them. CDR1 SGDLS and CDR2 YYNGEE come from the germline V gene. The CDR3 is CASSVSMDSQPQHF. The CDR3 nucleotides read TGTGCCAGCAGCGTAAGTATGGACAGTCAGCCCCAGCATTTT. The whole variable domain, remainder taken from reference TRBV9 and TRBJ1-5, is DSGVTQTPKHLITATGQRVTLRCSPRSGDLSVYWYQQSLDQGLQFLIQYYNGEERAKGNILERFSAQQFPDLHSELNLSSLELGDSALYFCASSVSMDSQPQHFGDGTRLSIL.

The chain employs TRBV20-1 and TRBJ1-6, with D unresolved. V was shortened by 3 bases and J by 4 bases, with 10 bases between the two germline ends. Per the germline V gene, CDR1 is DFQATT and CDR2 is SNEGSKA (reference sequence). The CDR3 runs to 14 residues. In DNA form, the CDR3 reads TGCAGTGCTAGTCAAACAGAGTATAATTCACCCCTCCACTTT. This encodes CSASQTEYNSPLHF.

This chain uses TRBV11-3 with TRBJ2-7, with 8 positions matching TRBD1. There are 14 residues in the CDR3. Trimming at V came to 1 base and at J to 2 bases, leaving 1 base not matched to a gene. Germline V gene sequence: CDR1 SGHNT, CDR2 YENEEA. The CDR3 bases are TGTGCCAGCAGCTTAGGGGACAGGCCCTACGAGCAGTACTTC. Protein product: CASSLGDRPYEQYF. Variable domain in full (rest from reference TRBV11-3 and TRBJ2-7): EAGVVQSPRYKIIEKKQPVAFWCNPISGHNTLYWYLQNLGQGPELLIRYENEEAVDDSQLPKDRFSAERLKGVDSTLKIQPAELGDSAVYLCASSLGDRPYEQYFGPGTRLTVT.

Only a few counts were recorded for this clone. The chain employs TRBV7-2 and TRBJ1-6, with TRBD1 as a possible D gene (6 bases). Looked up from germline, CDR1 is SGHTA and CDR2 is FQGNSA. The CDR3 has 15 amino acids. The V and J ends lost 7 bases and 12 bases respectively, with 22 bases between them. The CDR3 sequence: CASTPNRQARVPLHF. CDR3 DNA sequence: TGTGCCAGCACCCCCAATCGACAGGCGCGGGTACCCCTCCACTTT. The full variable domain, completed using reference TRBV7-2 and TRBJ1-6, is GAGVSQSPSNKVTEKGKDVELRCDPISGHTALYWYRQSLGQGLEFLIYFQGNSAPDKSGLPSDRFSAERTGGSVSTLTIQRTQQEDSAVYLCASTPNRQARVPLHFGNGTRLTVT.

This clone occurred a few times. The V gene is TRBV10-2, the J gene TRBJ2-5, with 10 positions matching TRBD1. With V trimmed by 7 bases and J by 4 bases, 9 bases remained unmatched. This CDR3 spans 15 amino acids. Germline-derived CDR1 and CDR2 are WSHSY and SAAADI. The CDR3: CASNLGQGMRETQYF. The DNA for the CDR3 is TGCGCCAGCAACCTGGGACAGGGGATGAGAGAGACCCAGTACTTC.

The V call is TRBV7-2, the J call TRBJ2-3, with D possibly matching TRBD2 (5 bases). Germline assignment: CDR1 SGHTA and CDR2 FQGNSA. Between the trimmed V and J ends, which lost 2 bases and 1 base, there was a span of 10 bases. The CDR3 totals 15 residues. The CDR3 spells CASSLSSGGTDTQYF. CDR3 nucleotide sequence: TGTGCCAGCAGCTTAAGCTCCGGGGGCACAGATACGCAGTATTTT.

The J gene is TRBJ2-3, the V gene TRBV10-1, with D uncertain. V was clipped by 8 bases and J by 4 bases, with 7 bases between them. CDR1 is WNHNN and CDR2 is SYGVQD in the germline V gene (reference sequence). The CDR3 sequence is 11 residues long. The DNA for the CDR3 is TGCGCCAGCTCGTTCGCAGATACGCAGTATTTT. This gives the protein CASSFADTQYF.

The genes are TRBV6-5 and TRBJ1-3, with D unclear. Trimming pared 11 bases from V and 9 bases from J, leaving 20 bases between. The germline V gene encodes CDR1 MNHEY and CDR2 SVGAGI. The CDR3 has 13 amino acids. CDR3 amino acids: CAAALSGGSTIYF. The CDR3 DNA sequence: TGTGCCGCCGCGTTATCGGGTGGCAGCACCATATATTTT.

The chain joins TRBV6-5 to TRBJ2-2; D is undetermined. The length of the CDR3 is 13 residues. Germline V gene sequence: CDR1 MNHEY, CDR2 SVGAGI. Between the trimmed V and J ends, which lost 7 bases and 2 bases, there was a span of 8 bases. This chain's CDR3 is CASNLDNTGELFF. CDR3 bases: TGTGCCAGCAACCTAGACAACACCGGGGAGCTGTTTTTT.